These 27 T cell receptor beta chains originate from one sample sequenced in a study of blood T cell repertoires in COVID-19. The table came from immunoSEQ multiplex PCR; TCRdb's copy has only in-frame clones and leaves some out. The profile shows 250,000 to 300,000 clones, 88% of them singletons. Sequencing was performed on peripheral blood. The receptor source for this set is a woman aged 30 to 39 with COVID-19, enrolled during active disease.

V is TRBV2 and J is TRBJ2-5; D might be TRBD2 (7 bases). The CDR3 is 15 residues long. Germline CDR1 is SNHLY and CDR2 is FYNNEI. Trimming took off 7 bases at V and 2 bases at J, with 17 bases between the two ends. CDR3 loop: CASIRGGAIQETQYF. CDR3 sequence (DNA): TGTGCCAGCATACGCGGGGGCGCTATTCAAGAGACCCAGTACTTC.

The chain carries TRBV27 and TRBJ2-3; a possible D gene is TRBD2 (6 bases). The CDR3 sequence is 13 residues long. V gave up 2 bases and J gave up 3 bases, with 6 bases separating them. CDR1 is MNHEY and CDR2 is SMNVEV in the germline V gene (reference sequence). In DNA form, the CDR3 reads TGTGCCAGCAGTTTAGCGGGAACAGATACGCAGTATTTT. It codes for CASSLAGTDTQYF.

The rearrangement links TRBV2 to TRBJ2-7, with D tentatively TRBD2 (6 bases). The length of the CDR3 is 13 residues. Germline CDR1 SNHLY, CDR2 FYNNEI. V lost 6 bases and J lost 3, with 12 bases in between. The DNA for the CDR3 is TGTGCCAGCAGAACCCCGACTAGCTACGAGCAGTACTTC. This codes for CASRTPTSYEQYF.

This clone occurred a few times. The V gene is TRBV5-1, the J gene TRBJ1-5, with TRBD1 identical over 9 bases. CDR3 length equals 14 residues. Germline loops: CDR1 SGHRS, CDR2 YFSETQ. Trimming took 0 bases from V and 10 from J; bases not matched to a gene: 5. The CDR3 nucleotides are TGCGCCAGCAGCTTGGGGACAGGGGCAGGACCCCAGCATTTT. It encodes CASSLGTGAGPQHF.

This chain uses TRBV28 with TRBJ1-5; TRBD1 matches at 9 bases. V lost 11 bases to trimming and J lost 6 bases; unmatched junction nucleotides: 5. The CDR3 length is 12 residues. Germline V gene sequence: CDR1 MDHEN, CDR2 SYDVKM. CDR3: CAVQGASQPQHF. The CDR3 bases are TGTGCCGTACAGGGGGCCAGTCAGCCCCAGCATTTT.

V and J are TRBV24-1 and TRBJ2-5; 10 nucleotides agree with TRBD1. The V and J ends lost 0 bases and 4 bases, in that order; junction bases with no gene match: 4. This CDR3 has 16 amino acids. In germline, CDR1 is KGHDR, CDR2 SFDVKD. The CDR3 coding sequence is TGTGCCACCAGTGATTTGCACGGGACAGGGGTAGAGACCCAGTACTTC. Translated, it gives CATSDLHGTGVETQYF.

The chain carries TRBV10-1 and TRBJ2-5, with a tentative D call TRBD1 (5 bases). Germline assignment: CDR1 WNHNN and CDR2 SYGVQD (reference sequence). The CDR3 contains 14 residues. V dropped 9 bases and J dropped 3 bases, with 17 bases sitting between them. CDR3 region: CAREHWAGKETQYF. DNA for the CDR3: TGCGCCAGAGAGCACTGGGCAGGGAAAGAGACCCAGTACTTC.

This clone was picked up a small number of times. CDR3 coding DNA: TGTGCCACCAGTGACCCGAGCTCCTACGAGCAGTACTTC. Its protein product is CATSDPSSYEQYF. The chain employs TRBV24-1 and TRBJ2-7; D remains unclear. From germline, CDR1 is KGHDR and CDR2 SFDVKD. The germline V and J ends were trimmed by 4 bases and 0 bases, with 6 bases remaining between them. CDR3 length: 13 residues.

V usage is TRBV4-1 and J usage is TRBJ1-2; no definite D call. CDR3 length: 13 amino acids. Trimming removed 2 bases from V and 4 bases from J, with 8 bases in between. CDR1 and CDR2 from the germline V gene are MGHRA and YSYEKL. The CDR3 is CASSQQELYGYTF. For the CDR3, the DNA is TGCGCCAGCAGCCAACAGGAACTCTATGGCTACACCTTC.

The rearrangement links TRBV9 to TRBJ1-5; 8 nucleotides match TRBD1. This CDR3 region has 15 residues. Unmatched junction bases numbered 2, after V lost 0 bases and J lost 3 bases. Germline CDR1 SGDLS, CDR2 YYNGEE. In nucleotides, the CDR3 is TGTGCCAGCAGCGTAGGGACAGGGTTCAATCAGCCCCAGCATTTT. Protein sequence: CASSVGTGFNQPQHF.

CDR3 residues: CASTRDRAGNTIYF. CDR3 sequence (DNA): TGTGCCAGTACCCGAGACAGGGCTGGAAACACCATATATTTT. This chain joins TRBV19 and TRBJ1-3; 7 bases fit TRBD1. There are 14 residues in the CDR3. Germline assignment: CDR1 LNHDA and CDR2 SQIVND (reference sequence). V shed 7 bases and J 2 bases; nucleotides not matched to a gene: 5.

The chain links TRBV2 to TRBJ1-5; the D gene is possibly TRBD1 (5 bases). Between the trimmed V and J ends, which lost 7 bases and 0 bases, there was a span of 7 bases. The V gene's germline CDR1 is SNHLY and CDR2 FYNNEI. This CDR3 is built from 13 residues. CDR3 bases: TGTGCCAGCAATAGGGGTAGCAATCAGCCCCAGCATTTT. Protein product: CASNRGSNQPQHF.

As for this clone: Other DNA sequences in the same sample also yield this CDR3. The chain has TRBV6-5 and TRBJ1-1, with D tentatively TRBD1 (5 bases). The CDR3 runs 13 residues. The ends were cut back, 6 bases at V and 5 bases at J, with 13 bases in the middle. Germline values: CDR1 MNHEY, CDR2 SVGAGI. The CDR3 region has the DNA TGTGCCAGCAGGCGGGGGGAGGGGACTGAAGCTTTCTTT. Its translation: CASRRGEGTEAFF.

The chain links TRBV2 to TRBJ2-1, with TRBD2 matching over 12 bases. The V gene's germline CDR1 is SNHLY and CDR2 FYNNEI. Trimming removed 3 bases from V and 10 bases from J; junction bases left unmatched: 4. This CDR3 is built from 14 residues. CDR3 residues: CASSDSLAGGEQFF. CDR3 sequence (DNA): TGTGCCAGCAGTGATTCCCTAGCGGGAGGGGAGCAGTTCTTC.

The rearrangement links TRBV6-5 to TRBJ1-1; TRBD1 aligns across 10 bases. The germline V gene encodes CDR1 MNHEY and CDR2 SVGAGI. The CDR3 contains 14 residues. J lost 2 bases, V lost 6 bases, and 3 bases had no gene match. The CDR3 here is CASRTTGGNTEAFF. The CDR3 DNA sequence: TGTGCCAGCAGAACGACAGGGGGCAACACTGAAGCTTTCTTT.

Comments on this clone: Distinct nucleotide sequences in the sample also encode this CDR3. V gene TRBV6-2 or TRBV6-3 combines with J gene TRBJ2-7; the D is unclear. V lost 0 bases and J 4 bases, leaving 7 bases between the germline ends. This CDR3 comprises 13 residues. CDR1 and CDR2 from the germline V gene are MNHEY and SVGEGT. The CDR3 spells CASSYSMRYEQYF. In DNA, the CDR3 is TGTGCCAGCAGTTACTCGATGCGGTACGAGCAGTACTTC.

The chain uses TRBV18 and TRBJ1-3, with no clear D. Trimming stripped 2 bases from V and 5 bases from J, with 10 bases between. Per the germline V gene, CDR1 is KGHSH and CDR2 is LQKENI. The CDR3 extends over 14 amino acids. The DNA of the CDR3 is TGTGCCAGCTCACCAGGAGGAGATAGAAACACCATATATTTT. Its protein is CASSPGGDRNTIYF. Filled out from reference TRBV18 and TRBJ1-3, the complete variable domain reads NAGVMQNPRHLVRRRGQEARLRCSPMKGHSHVYWYRQLPEEGLKFMVYLQKENIIDESGMPKERFSAEFPKEGPSILRIQQVVRGDSAAYFCASSPGGDRNTIYFGEGSWLTVV.

The rearrangement joins TRBV5-1 to TRBJ2-2; no clear D. Germline values: CDR1 SGHRS, CDR2 YFSETQ. Trimming stripped 4 bases from V and 2 bases from J, with 15 bases between. CDR3 length equals 16 residues. CDR3 in DNA: TGCGCCAGCAGCGCCCTTAGTGGGCTAAACACCGGGGAGCTGTTTTTT. Its translation: CASSALSGLNTGELFF. The entire variable domain, with the rest obtained from reference TRBV5-1 and TRBJ2-2, is as follows: KAGVTQTPRYLIKTRGQQVTLSCSPISGHRSVSWYQQTPGQGLQFLFEYFSETQRNKGNFPGRFSGRQFSNSRSEMNVSTLELGDSALYLCASSALSGLNTGELFFGEGSRLTVL.

Only one count was recorded for this clone. The genes are TRBV5-1 and TRBJ2-6; 7 nucleotides align to TRBD1. V lost 1 base to trimming and J lost 3 bases; unmatched junction nucleotides: 7. The CDR3 sequence is 17 residues long. Germline CDR1 is SGHRS and CDR2 is YFSETQ. The CDR3 protein is CASSLPRGIGGANVLTF. CDR3 DNA sequence: TGCGCCAGCAGCTTGCCCAGGGGGATAGGTGGGGCCAACGTCCTGACTTTC.

The chain has TRBV5-5 and TRBJ2-7, with 7 bases fitting TRBD2. CDR3 length equals 14 residues. The ends lost 2 bases at V and 1 base at J; junction bases unmatched: 3. Germline values: CDR1 SGHKS, CDR2 YYEKEE (reference sequence). This CDR3 is CASSLSGGSYEQYF. DNA of the CDR3: TGTGCCAGCAGCTTATCGGGGGGTTCCTACGAGCAGTACTTC.

This chain connects TRBV30 to TRBJ1-1; 9 bases fit TRBD1. V gave up 2 bases and J gave up 2 bases; unmatched junction bases: 9. This CDR3 comprises 16 residues. Per germline, CDR1 GTSNPN and CDR2 SVGIG (reference sequence). This CDR3 is CAWSPKRGQGNTEAFF. The DNA of the CDR3 is TGTGCCTGGAGTCCTAAACGGGGACAGGGAAACACTGAAGCTTTCTTT. Full variable domain (missing parts from reference TRBV30 and TRBJ1-1): SQTIHQWPATLVQPVGSPLSLECTVEGTSNPNLYWYRQAAGRGLQLLFYSVGIGQISSEVPQNLSASRPQDRQFILSSKKLLLSDSGFYLCAWSPKRGQGNTEAFFGQGTRLTVV.

This sequence joins TRBV20-1 and TRBJ2-7; D unresolved. From germline, CDR1 is DFQATT and CDR2 SNEGSKA (reference sequence). The CDR3 extends over 13 amino acids. V gave up 3 bases and J gave up 2 bases, with 11 bases separating them. CDR3 nucleotide sequence: TGCAGTGCTAGTACATTCCCCCCCTACGAGCAGTACTTC. It codes for CSASTFPPYEQYF.

The chain uses TRBV24-1 and TRBJ2-7, with 12 bases aligning to TRBD2. The CDR3 runs 16 residues. The germline V gene encodes CDR1 KGHDR and CDR2 SFDVKD. Trimming removed 3 bases from V and 7 bases from J; junction bases left unmatched: 9. In nucleotides, the CDR3 is TGTGCCACCAGTGATCCTAGCGGGAGGGATCAAGGAGAGCAGTACTTC. Residues: CATSDPSGRDQGEQYF.

The rearrangement uses TRBV11-3 and TRBJ2-3, with 8 nucleotides matching TRBD2. CDR3 length: 15 residues. Germline CDR1 and CDR2: SGHNT and YENEEA. V dropped 6 bases and J dropped 3; count of bases not matched to a gene: 8. CDR3 region: CASSRGSGKTDTQYF. The CDR3 coding sequence is TGTGCCAGCAGTCGAGGTAGCGGGAAAACAGATACGCAGTATTTT. Combining the CDR3 with reference TRBV11-3 and TRBJ2-3 gives the whole variable domain EAGVVQSPRYKIIEKKQPVAFWCNPISGHNTLYWYLQNLGQGPELLIRYENEEAVDDSQLPKDRFSAERLKGVDSTLKIQPAELGDSAVYLCASSRGSGKTDTQYFGPGTRLTVL.

This clone was counted a single time. The chain has TRBV7-3 and TRBJ2-4, with D possibly being TRBD2 (6 bases). Germline CDR1 reads SGHTA; CDR2 reads FQGTGA. V lost 0 bases and J 6 bases, leaving 12 bases between the germline ends. This CDR3 contains 15 residues. The CDR3 DNA follows: TGTGCCAGCAGCTTAACAATGGGAGGCGGAAACATTCAGTACTTC. Translation: CASSLTMGGGNIQYF.

The chain joins TRBV11-1 to TRBJ2-2; 9 bases fit TRBD2. Germline trimming cut 5 bases from V and 5 bases from J; bases unmatched to any gene: 6. Germline V CDR1 and CDR2: SGHAT, FQDESV (reference sequence). This CDR3 is built from 15 residues. DNA of the CDR3: TGTGCCAGCAGCCCCCGACTAGCGGTTACCGGGGAGCTGTTTTTT. Translated, it gives CASSPRLAVTGELFF.

CDR3 amino acids: CASSDRGSEQYF. The CDR3 coding sequence is TGTGCCAGCAGTGACAGGGGTAGCGAGCAGTACTTC. The chain carries TRBV28 and TRBJ2-7; 8 bases are a match to TRBD1. Germline V lookup: CDR1 MDHEN, CDR2 SYDVKM. V dropped 5 bases and J dropped 6; count of bases not matched to a gene: 3. The CDR3 is 12 residues long.